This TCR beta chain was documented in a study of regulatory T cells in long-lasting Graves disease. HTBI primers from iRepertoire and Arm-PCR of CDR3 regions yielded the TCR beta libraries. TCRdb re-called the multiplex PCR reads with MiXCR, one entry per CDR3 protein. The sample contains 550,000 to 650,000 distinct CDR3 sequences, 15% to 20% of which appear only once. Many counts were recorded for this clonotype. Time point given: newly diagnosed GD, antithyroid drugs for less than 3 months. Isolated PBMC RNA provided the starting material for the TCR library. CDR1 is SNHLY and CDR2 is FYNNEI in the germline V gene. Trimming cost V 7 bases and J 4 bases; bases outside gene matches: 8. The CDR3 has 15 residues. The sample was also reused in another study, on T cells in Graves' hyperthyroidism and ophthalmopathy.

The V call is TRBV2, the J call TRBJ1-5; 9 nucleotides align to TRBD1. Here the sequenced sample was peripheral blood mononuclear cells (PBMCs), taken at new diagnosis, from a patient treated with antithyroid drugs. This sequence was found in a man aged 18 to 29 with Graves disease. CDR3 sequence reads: CASIPGTGMNQPQHF. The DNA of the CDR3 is TGTGCCAGCATACCAGGGACAGGGATGAATCAGCCCCAGCATTTT.